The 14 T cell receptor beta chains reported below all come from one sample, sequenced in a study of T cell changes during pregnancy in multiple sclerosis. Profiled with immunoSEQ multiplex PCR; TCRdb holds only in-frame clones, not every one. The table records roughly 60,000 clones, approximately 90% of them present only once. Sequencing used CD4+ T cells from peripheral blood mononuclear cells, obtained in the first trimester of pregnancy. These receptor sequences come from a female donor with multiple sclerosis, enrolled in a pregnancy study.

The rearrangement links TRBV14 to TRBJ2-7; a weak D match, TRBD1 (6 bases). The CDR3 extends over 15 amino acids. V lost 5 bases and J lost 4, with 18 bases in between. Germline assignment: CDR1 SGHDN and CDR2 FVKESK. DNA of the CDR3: TGTGCCAGCAGCTCACTCCTGGGGGCGCGGTACGAGCAGTACTTC. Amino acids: CASSSLLGARYEQYF.

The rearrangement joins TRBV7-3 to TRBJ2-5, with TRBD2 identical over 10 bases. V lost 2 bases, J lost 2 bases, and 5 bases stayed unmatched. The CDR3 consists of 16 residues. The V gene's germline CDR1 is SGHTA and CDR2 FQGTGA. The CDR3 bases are TGTGCCAGCAGCTTAGGAGCGGGAGGGGTACAAGAGACCCAGTACTTC. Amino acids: CASSLGAGGVQETQYF.

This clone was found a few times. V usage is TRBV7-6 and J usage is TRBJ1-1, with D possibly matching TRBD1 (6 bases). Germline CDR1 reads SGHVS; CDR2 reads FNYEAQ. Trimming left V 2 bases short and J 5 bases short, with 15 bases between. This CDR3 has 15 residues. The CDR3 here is CASSLSQGLGTEAFF. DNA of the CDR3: TGTGCCAGCAGCTTAAGTCAGGGGCTAGGGACTGAAGCTTTCTTT.

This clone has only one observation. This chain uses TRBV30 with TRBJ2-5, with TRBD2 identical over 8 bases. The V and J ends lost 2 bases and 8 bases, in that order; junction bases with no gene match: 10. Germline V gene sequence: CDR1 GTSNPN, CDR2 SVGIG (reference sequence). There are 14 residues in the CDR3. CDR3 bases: TGTGCCTGGAGTAGTCCAGCGGGAGTGTTAACCCAGTACTTC. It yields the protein CAWSSPAGVLTQYF.

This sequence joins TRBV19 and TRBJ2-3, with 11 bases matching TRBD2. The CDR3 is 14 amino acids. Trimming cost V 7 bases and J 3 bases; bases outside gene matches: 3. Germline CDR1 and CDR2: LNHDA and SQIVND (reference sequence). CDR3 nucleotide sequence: TGTGCCAGTACCCGACTAGCGGGGACAGATACGCAGTATTTT. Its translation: CASTRLAGTDTQYF. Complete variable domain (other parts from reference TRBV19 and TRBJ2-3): DGGITQSPKYLFRKEGQNVTLSCEQNLNHDAMYWYRQDPGQGLRLIYYSQIVNDFQKGDIAEGYSVSREKKESFPLTVTSAQKNPTAFYLCASTRLAGTDTQYFGPGTRLTVL.

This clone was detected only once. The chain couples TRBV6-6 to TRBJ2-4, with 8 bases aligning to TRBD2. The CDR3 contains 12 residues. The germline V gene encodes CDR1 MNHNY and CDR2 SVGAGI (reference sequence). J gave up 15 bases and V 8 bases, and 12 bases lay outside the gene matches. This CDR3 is CASGSTSERRYF. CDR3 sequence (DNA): TGTGCCAGCGGGTCGACTAGCGAGCGGAGGTACTTC.

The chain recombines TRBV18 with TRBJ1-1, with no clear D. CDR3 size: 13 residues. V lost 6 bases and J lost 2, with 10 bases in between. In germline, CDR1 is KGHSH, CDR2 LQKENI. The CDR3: CASSSQVNTEAFF. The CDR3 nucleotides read TGTGCCAGCTCGAGCCAGGTAAACACTGAAGCTTTCTTT.

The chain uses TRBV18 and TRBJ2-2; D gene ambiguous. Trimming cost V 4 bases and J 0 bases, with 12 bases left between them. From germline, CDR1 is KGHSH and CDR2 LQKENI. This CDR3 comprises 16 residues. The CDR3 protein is CASSLTDIANTGELFF. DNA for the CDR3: TGTGCCAGCTCACTCACAGATATCGCGAACACCGGGGAGCTGTTTTTT. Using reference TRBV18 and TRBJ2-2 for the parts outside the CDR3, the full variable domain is NAGVMQNPRHLVRRRGQEARLRCSPMKGHSHVYWYRQLPEEGLKFMVYLQKENIIDESGMPKERFSAEFPKEGPSILRIQQVVRGDSAAYFCASSLTDIANTGELFFGEGSRLTVL.

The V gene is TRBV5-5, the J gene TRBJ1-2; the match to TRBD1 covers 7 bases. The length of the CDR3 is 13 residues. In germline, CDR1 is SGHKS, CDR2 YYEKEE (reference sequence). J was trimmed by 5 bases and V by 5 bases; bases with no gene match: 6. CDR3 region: CASRTGTAYGYTF. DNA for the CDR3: TGTGCCAGCAGAACCGGGACAGCATATGGCTACACCTTC.

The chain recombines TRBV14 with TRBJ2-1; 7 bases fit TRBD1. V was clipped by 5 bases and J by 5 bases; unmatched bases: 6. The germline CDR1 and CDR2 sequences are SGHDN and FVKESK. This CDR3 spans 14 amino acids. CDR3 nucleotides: TGTGCCAGCAGCTCACAGGGGCCCCACAATGAGCAGTTCTTC. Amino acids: CASSSQGPHNEQFF.

The CDR3 region has the DNA TGCGCCAGCAGCTTGGGACTGACGGGAGGGTCAGATACGCAGTATTTT. Translated, it gives CASSLGLTGGSDTQYF. The V gene is TRBV5-1, the J gene TRBJ2-3; 8 bases are a match to TRBD2. Germline V CDR1 and CDR2: SGHRS, YFSETQ. This CDR3 spans 16 amino acids. The ends lost 0 bases at V and 4 bases at J; junction bases unmatched: 7.

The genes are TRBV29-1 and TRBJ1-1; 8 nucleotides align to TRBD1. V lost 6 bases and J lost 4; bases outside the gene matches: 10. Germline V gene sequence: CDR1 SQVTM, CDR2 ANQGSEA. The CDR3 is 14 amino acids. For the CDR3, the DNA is TGCAGCGTCTCCTTGGACAGGGTGACCACTGAAGCTTTCTTT. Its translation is CSVSLDRVTTEAFF.

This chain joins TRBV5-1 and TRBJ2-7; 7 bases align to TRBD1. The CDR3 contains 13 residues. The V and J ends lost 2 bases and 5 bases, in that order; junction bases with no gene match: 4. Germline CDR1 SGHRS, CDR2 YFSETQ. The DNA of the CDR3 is TGCGCCAGCAGCTTAGACAGGGACCACGAGCAGTACTTC. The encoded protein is CASSLDRDHEQYF.

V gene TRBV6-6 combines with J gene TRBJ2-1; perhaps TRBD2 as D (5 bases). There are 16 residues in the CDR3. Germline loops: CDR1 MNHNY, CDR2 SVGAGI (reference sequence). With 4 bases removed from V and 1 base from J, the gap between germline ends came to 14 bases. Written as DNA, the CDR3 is TGTGCCAGCAGTTTCGGGTTGGGGAGATCCTACAATGAGCAGTTCTTC. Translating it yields CASSFGLGRSYNEQFF.